This T cell receptor (beta chain) was captured in a study of blood T cell repertoires in COVID-19. Study information: Donors in the United States, Italy and Spain gave samples during acute or convalescent COVID-19. T cells, B-cell-depleted T cells, or PBMCs provided the cDNA or gDNA that served as material.

Participants reported their clinical history, and cohort assignment relied on those reports. Sequencing was performed with immunoSEQ multiplex PCR; in TCRdb, only in-frame clones are kept and a portion is missing. The sample lists roughly 220,000 clones, around 85% occurring once. Sequencing used PBMCs or T cells enriched from blood (not recorded which). This clonotype originated in a woman aged 35 to 49 with acute COVID-19.

The CDR3 loop is CASSYLSKNTGELFF. The CDR3 DNA follows: TGTGCCAGCAGTTACTTGTCCAAAAACACCGGGGAGCTGTTTTTT. The chain joins TRBV6-2 or TRBV6-3 to TRBJ2-2; D is uncertain. CDR1 is MNHEY and CDR2 is SVGEGT in the germline V gene. V was cut by 1 base and J by 2 bases, with 8 bases left in between. This CDR3 region has 15 residues.